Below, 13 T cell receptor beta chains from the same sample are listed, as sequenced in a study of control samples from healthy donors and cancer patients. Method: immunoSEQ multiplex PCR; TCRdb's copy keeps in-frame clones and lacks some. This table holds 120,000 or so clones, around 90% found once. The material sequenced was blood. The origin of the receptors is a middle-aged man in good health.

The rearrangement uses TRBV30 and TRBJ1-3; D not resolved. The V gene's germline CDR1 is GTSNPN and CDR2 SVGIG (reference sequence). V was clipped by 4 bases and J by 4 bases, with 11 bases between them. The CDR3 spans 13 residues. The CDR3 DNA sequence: TGTGCCTGGAAGGCGGCGGCCGGAAACACCATATATTTT. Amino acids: CAWKAAAGNTIYF.

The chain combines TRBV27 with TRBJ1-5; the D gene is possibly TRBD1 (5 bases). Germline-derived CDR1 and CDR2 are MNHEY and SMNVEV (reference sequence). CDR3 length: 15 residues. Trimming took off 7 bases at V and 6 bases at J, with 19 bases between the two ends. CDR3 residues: CASTREGRDSQPQHF. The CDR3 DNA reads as TGTGCCAGCACACGTGAAGGGAGGGACTCTCAGCCCCAGCATTTT.

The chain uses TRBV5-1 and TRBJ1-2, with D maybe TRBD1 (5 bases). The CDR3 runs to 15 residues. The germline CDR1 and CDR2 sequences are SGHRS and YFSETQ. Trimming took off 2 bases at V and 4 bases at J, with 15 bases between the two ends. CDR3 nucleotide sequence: TGCGCCAGCAGCTTAGGGACGCTCCTTGGCTATGGCTACACCTTC. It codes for CASSLGTLLGYGYTF. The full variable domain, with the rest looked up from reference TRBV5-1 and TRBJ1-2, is KAGVTQTPRYLIKTRGQQVTLSCSPISGHRSVSWYQQTPGQGLQFLFEYFSETQRNKGNFPGRFSGRQFSNSRSEMNVSTLELGDSALYLCASSLGTLLGYGYTFGSGTRLTVV.

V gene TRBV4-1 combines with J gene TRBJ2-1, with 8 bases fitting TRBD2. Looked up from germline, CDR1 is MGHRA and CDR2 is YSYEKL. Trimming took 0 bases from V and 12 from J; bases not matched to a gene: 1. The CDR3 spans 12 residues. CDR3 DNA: TGCGCCAGCAGCCAAGAAGGGACTAGGCAGTTCTTC. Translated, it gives CASSQEGTRQFF.

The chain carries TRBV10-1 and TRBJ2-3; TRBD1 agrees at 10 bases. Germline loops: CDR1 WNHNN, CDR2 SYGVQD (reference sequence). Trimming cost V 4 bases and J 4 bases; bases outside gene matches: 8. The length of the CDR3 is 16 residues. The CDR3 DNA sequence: TGCGCCAGCAGTGGCGTCCCGGGACAGGGGTCAGATACGCAGTATTTT. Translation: CASSGVPGQGSDTQYF.

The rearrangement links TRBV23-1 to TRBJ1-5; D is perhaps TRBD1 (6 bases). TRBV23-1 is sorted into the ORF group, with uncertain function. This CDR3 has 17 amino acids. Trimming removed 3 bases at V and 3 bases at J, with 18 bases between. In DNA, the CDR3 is TGCGCCAGCAGTCACCCAGGGCCAGGGGCTTTCAATCAGCCCCAGCATTTT. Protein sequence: CASSHPGPGAFNQPQHF.

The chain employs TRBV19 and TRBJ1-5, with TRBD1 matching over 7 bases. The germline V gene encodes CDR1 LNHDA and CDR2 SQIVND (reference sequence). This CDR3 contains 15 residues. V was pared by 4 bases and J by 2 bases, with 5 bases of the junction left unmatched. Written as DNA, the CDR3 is TGTGCCAGTAGTAAAAAAGGACAGGGCAATCAGCCCCAGCATTTT. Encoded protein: CASSKKGQGNQPQHF.

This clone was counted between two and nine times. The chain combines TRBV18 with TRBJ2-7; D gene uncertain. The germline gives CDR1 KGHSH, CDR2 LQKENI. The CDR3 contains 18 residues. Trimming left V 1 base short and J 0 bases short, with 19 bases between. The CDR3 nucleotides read TGTGCCAGCTCACCACTCTCCGATCGGGCAGGCTACTCCTACGAGCAGTACTTC. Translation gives CASSPLSDRAGYSYEQYF. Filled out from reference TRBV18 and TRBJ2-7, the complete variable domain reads NAGVMQNPRHLVRRRGQEARLRCSPMKGHSHVYWYRQLPEEGLKFMVYLQKENIIDESGMPKERFSAEFPKEGPSILRIQQVVRGDSAAYFCASSPLSDRAGYSYEQYFGPGTRLTVT.

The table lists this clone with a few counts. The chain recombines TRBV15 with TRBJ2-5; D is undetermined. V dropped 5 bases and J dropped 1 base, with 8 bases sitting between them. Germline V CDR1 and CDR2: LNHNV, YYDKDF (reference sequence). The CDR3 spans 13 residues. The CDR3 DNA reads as TGTGCCACCAGCGCTCGACCCCAAGAGACCCAGTACTTC. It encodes CATSARPQETQYF.

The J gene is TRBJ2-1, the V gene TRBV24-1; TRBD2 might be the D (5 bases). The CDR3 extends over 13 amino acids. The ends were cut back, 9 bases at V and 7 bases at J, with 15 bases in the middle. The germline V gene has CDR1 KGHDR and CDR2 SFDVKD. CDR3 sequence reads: CATAHRRGNEQFF. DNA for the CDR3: TGTGCCACCGCCCATCGCCGGGGAAATGAGCAGTTCTTC.

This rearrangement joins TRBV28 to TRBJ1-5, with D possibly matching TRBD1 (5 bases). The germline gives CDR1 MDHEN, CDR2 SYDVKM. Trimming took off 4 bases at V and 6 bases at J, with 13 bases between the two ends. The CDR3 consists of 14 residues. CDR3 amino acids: CASSSTGGSQPQHF. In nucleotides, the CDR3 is TGTGCCAGCAGTTCAACGGGGGGATCTCAGCCCCAGCATTTT.

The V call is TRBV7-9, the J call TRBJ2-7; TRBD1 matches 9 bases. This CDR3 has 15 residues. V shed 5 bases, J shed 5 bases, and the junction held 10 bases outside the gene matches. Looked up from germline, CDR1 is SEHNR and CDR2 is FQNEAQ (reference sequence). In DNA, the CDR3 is TGTGCCAGCAGCCGCAGGGGACAGGGTGCCGACGAGCAGTACTTC. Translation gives CASSRRGQGADEQYF.

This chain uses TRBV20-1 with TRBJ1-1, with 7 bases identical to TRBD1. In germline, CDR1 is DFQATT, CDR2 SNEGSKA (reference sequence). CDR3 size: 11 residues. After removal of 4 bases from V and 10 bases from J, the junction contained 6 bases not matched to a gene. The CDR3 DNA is TGCAGTGCTACTCGGGACAGTGGAGCTTTCTTT. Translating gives CSATRDSGAFF.